The clone carrying this TCR beta chain was counted a few times. Antigen: not known. TCRdb re-called the reads through MiXCR, storing one row per CDR3 protein. The repertoire holds 55,000 to 65,000 distinct CDR3 sequences, less than 65% seen once, with approximately 1.8% in the top ten. Trimming pared 3 bases from V and 7 bases from J, leaving 10 bases between. Germline V gives CDR1 SGHVS, CDR2 FQNEAQ. CDR3 length: 13 residues. This entry belongs to a study of type 1 regulatory T cells. Study background: This in vitro CD4 product, T-allo10, is enriched for Tr1 cells and alloantigen-specific.

Study-level points and caveats: Tr1 cells had a more restricted TCR repertoire than non-Tr1 cells.

The chain couples TRBV7-8 to TRBJ1-5, with D unclear. The source is a human donor in good health. The sequencing input was cultured non-Tr1 T cells, either the whole culture or a sorted T cell fraction (not recorded which). CDR3 bases: TGTGCCAGCAGCTTTCGAAGCGACCAGCCCCAGCATTTT. Translated, it gives CASSFRSDQPQHF.